This T cell receptor beta chain came from a study of cytomegalovirus exposure and HLA in healthy donors. 60 Vbeta and 13 Jbeta primers were used in PCR. The table came from immunoSEQ multiplex PCR; TCRdb's copy has only in-frame clones and leaves some out. The table lists about 170,000 clones, more than 80% of them singletons. This clone was recorded a few times. Antigen specificity is unknown. Study observations and caveats: DRB1 had the most TCR associations and HLA-C the fewest, a later analysis found, with rates varying by HLA locus.

J was trimmed by 3 bases and V by 5 bases; bases with no gene match: 9. This CDR3 region has 16 residues. Germline-derived CDR1 and CDR2 are MDHEN and SYDVKM. The chain is built from TRBV28 and TRBJ1-5, with 8 bases identical to TRBD1. The sample taken for sequencing was PBMCs. This receptor was identified in a woman aged 18-29 years in good health and CMV-seronegative. CDR3 sequence reads: CASSHRGSGVNQPQHF. The DNA for the CDR3 is TGTGCCAGCAGTCACAGGGGGTCGGGGGTCAATCAGCCCCAGCATTTT. The whole variable domain, filled in from reference TRBV28 and TRBJ1-5, reads DVKVTQSSRYLVKRTGEKVFLECVQDMDHENMFWYRQDPGLGLRLIYFSYDVKMKEKGDIPEGYSVSREKKERFSLILESASTNQTSMYLCASSHRGSGVNQPQHFGDGTRLSIL.